The 4 T cell receptor beta chains listed next were all sequenced from one sample in a study of breast tumors, draining lymph nodes, adjacent tissues. TCRdb reprocessed the multiplex PCR reads with MiXCR, giving one entry per CDR3 protein. The table shows about 7,600 distinct CDR3 sequences, with 65% to 75% occurring only once. The source material was tumor-adjacent breast tissue. The receptors were sampled from a female donor with breast cancer. Some clones in this sample may be carry-over from other donors' samples.

A few counts support this clonotype. The genes are TRBV15 and TRBJ1-2; the D is unclear. Germline V gene lookup returns CDR1 LNHNV and CDR2 YYDKDF (reference sequence). V was cut by 0 bases and J by 4 bases, with 12 bases left in between. CDR3 length equals 15 residues. The CDR3 sequence is CATSRDGWQIYGYTF. The CDR3 region has the DNA TGTGCCACCAGCAGAGATGGTTGGCAGATCTATGGCTACACCTTC.

On this clonotype itself: Mismatch with germline at one junction end may stem from a read error. The rearrangement links TRBV5-4 to TRBJ2-7, with 7 bases aligning to TRBD1. Germline V CDR1 and CDR2: SGHNT, YYREEE (reference sequence). This CDR3 has 15 amino acids. CDR3 in DNA: TGTGCCAGCAGCTCCGGGGACAGAAGCTCCCACGAGCAGTACTTC. Amino acids: CASSSGDRSSHEQYF.

This clonotype showed up just a few times. The chain combines TRBV2 with TRBJ1-1; tentatively, D is TRBD1 (6 bases). This CDR3 is built from 13 residues. Trimming left V 8 bases short and J 1 base short, with 11 bases between. In germline, CDR1 is SNHLY, CDR2 FYNNEI. The CDR3 DNA is TGTGCCAGCCAGGGGACGGCGAACACTGAAGCTTTCTTT. Its translation: CASQGTANTEAFF.

The V call is TRBV12-3 or TRBV12-4, the J call TRBJ2-7; 16 bases match TRBD2. The ends lost 5 bases at V and 4 bases at J; junction bases unmatched: 5. The CDR3 contains 16 residues. CDR3 DNA sequence: TGTGCCAGCAGTCCAAAGGGACTAGCGGGAGGGTACGAGCAGTACTTC. Encoded protein: CASSPKGLAGGYEQYF.